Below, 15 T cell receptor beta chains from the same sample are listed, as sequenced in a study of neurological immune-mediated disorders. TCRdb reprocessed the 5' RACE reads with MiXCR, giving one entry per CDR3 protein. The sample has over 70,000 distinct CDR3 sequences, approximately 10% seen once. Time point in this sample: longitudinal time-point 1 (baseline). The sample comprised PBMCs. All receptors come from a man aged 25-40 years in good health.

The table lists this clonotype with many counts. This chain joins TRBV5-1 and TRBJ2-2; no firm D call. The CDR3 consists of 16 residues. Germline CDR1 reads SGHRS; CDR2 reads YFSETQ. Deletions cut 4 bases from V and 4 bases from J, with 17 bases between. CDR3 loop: CASSDGPPRSTGELFF. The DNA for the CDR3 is TGCGCCAGCAGCGACGGGCCCCCGAGGAGCACCGGGGAGCTGTTTTTT.

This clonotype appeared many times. The CDR3 reads CSANLGTSGRWAEQYF. CDR3 DNA: TGCAGTGCTAACCTTGGGACTAGCGGGAGATGGGCCGAGCAGTACTTC. The V gene is TRBV20-1, the J gene TRBJ2-7, with 14 positions matching TRBD2. After removal of 4 bases from V and 6 bases from J, the junction contained 11 bases not matched to a gene. Germline CDR1 is DFQATT and CDR2 is SNEGSKA (reference sequence). This CDR3 spans 16 amino acids.

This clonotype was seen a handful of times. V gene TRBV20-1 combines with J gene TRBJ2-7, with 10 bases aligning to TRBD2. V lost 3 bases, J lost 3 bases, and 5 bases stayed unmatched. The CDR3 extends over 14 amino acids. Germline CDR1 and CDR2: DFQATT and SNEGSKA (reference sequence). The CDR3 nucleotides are TGCAGTGCTAGCCGGCCTAGCGGGAGCTACGAGCAGTACTTC. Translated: CSASRPSGSYEQYF.

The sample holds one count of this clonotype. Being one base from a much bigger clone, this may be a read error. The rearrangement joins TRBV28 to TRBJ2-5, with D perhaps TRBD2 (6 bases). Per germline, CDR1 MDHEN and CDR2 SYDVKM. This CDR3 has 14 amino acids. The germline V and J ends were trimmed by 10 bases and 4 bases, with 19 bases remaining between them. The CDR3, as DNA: TGTGCCACCACCCTCTCCGGGACTCCAGAGACCCAGTACTTC. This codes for CATTLSGTPETQYF. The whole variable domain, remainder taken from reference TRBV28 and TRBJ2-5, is DVKVTQSSRYLVKRTGEKVFLECVQDMDHENMFWYRQDPGLGLRLIYFSYDVKMKEKGDIPEGYSVSREKKERFSLILESASTNQTSMYLCATTLSGTPETQYFGPGTRLLVL.

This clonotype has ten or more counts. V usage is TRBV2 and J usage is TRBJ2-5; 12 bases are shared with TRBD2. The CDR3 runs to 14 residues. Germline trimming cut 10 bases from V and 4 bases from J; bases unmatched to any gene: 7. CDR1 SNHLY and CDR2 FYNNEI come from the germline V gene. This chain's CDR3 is CATQTSGRSETQYF. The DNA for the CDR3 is TGTGCCACACAGACTAGCGGGAGATCAGAGACCCAGTACTTC.

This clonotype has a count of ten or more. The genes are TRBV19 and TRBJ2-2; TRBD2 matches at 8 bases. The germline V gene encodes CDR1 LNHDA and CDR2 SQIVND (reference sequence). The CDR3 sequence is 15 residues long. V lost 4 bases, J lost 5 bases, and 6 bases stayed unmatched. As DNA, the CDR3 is TGTGCCAGTAGTAATGCGGGAGGAGTAACCGGGGAGCTGTTTTTT. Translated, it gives CASSNAGGVTGELFF.

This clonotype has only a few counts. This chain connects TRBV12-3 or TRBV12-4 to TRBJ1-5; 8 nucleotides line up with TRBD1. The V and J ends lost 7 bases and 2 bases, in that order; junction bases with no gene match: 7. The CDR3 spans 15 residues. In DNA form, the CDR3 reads TGTGCCAGCACCCCGGGACAGGTCCGCAATCAGCCCCAGCATTTT. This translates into CASTPGQVRNQPQHF.

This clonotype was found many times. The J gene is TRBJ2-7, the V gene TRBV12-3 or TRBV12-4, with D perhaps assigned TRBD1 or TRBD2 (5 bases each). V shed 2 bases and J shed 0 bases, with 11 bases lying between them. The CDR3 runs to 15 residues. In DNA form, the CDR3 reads TGTGCCAGCAGTTTACGGGGCCCTAGCTCCTACGAGCAGTACTTC. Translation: CASSLRGPSSYEQYF.

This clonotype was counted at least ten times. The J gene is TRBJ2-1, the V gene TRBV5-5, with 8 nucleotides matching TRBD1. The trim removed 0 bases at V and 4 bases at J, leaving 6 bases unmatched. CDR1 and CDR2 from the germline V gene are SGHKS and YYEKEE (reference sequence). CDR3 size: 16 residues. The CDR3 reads CASSLAGTGKYNEQFF. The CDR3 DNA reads TGTGCCAGCAGCTTGGCCGGGACAGGAAAATACAATGAGCAGTTCTTC.

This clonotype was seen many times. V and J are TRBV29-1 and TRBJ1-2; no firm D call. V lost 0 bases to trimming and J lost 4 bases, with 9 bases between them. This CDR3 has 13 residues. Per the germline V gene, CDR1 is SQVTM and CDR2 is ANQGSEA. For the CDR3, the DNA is TGCAGCGTTGAAGAAGGTCTAGGCTATGGCTACACCTTC. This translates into CSVEEGLGYGYTF. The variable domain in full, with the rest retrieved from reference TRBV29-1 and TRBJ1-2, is SAVISQKPSRDICQRGTSLTIQCQVDSQVTMMFWYRQQPGQSLTLIATANQGSEATYESGFVIDKFPISRPNLTFSTLTVSNMSPEDSSIYLCSVEEGLGYGYTFGSGTRLTVV.

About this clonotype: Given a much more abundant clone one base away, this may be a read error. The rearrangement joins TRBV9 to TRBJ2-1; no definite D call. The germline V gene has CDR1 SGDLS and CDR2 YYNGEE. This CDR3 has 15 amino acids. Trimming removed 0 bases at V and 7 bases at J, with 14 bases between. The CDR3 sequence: CASSVEYWTINEQFF. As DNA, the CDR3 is TGTGCCAGCAGCGTAGAGTATTGGACCATTAATGAGCAGTTCTTC.

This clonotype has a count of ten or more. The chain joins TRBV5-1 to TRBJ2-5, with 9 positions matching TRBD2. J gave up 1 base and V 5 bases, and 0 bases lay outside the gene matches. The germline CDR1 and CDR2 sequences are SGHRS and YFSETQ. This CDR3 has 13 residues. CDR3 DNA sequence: TGCGCCAGCAGACTAGCGGGCCAAGAGACCCAGTACTTC. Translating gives CASRLAGQETQYF.

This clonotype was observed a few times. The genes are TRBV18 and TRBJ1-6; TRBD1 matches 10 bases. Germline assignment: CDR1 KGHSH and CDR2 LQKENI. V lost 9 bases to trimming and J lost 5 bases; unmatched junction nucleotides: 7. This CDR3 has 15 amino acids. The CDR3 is CASSGTGANNSPLHF. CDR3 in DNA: TGTGCCAGTTCCGGGACAGGGGCGAATAATTCACCCCTCCACTTT.

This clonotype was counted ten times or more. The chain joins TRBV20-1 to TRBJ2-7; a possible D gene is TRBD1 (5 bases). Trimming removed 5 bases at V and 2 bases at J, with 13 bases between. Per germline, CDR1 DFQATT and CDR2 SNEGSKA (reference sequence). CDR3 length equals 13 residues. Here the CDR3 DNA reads TGCAGTGCTTACGGACATGAAACCTACGAGCAGTACTTC. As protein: CSAYGHETYEQYF.

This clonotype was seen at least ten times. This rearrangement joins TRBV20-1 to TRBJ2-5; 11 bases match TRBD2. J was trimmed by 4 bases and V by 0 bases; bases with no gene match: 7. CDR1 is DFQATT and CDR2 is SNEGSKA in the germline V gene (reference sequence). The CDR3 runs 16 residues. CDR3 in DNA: TGCAGTGCTAGAGACTTAGCGGGAGGGTGGGGAGAGACCCAGTACTTC. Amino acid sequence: CSARDLAGGWGETQYF.